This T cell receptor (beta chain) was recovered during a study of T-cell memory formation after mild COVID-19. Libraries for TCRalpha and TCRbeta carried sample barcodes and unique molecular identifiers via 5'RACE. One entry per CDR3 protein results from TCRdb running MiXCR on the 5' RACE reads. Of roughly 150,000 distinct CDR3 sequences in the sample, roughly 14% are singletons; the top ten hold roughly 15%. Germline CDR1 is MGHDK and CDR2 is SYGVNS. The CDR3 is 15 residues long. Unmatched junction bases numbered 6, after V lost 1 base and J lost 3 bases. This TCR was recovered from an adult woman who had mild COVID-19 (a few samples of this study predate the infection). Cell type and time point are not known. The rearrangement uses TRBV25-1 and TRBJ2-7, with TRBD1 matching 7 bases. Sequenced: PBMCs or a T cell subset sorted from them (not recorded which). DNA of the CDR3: TGTGCCAGCAGTGAATTAGGACAGGAACGCTACGAGCAGTACTTC. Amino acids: CASSELGQERYEQYF.